A single TCR beta chain is shown here with its context. Trimming removed 4 bases from V and 13 bases from J; junction bases left unmatched: 5. The germline V gene has CDR1 LNHDA and CDR2 SQIVND (reference sequence). This CDR3 spans 13 amino acids. TCRdb keeps only in-frame clones here, not all; method: immunoSEQ multiplex PCR. The table lists 55,000 to 75,000 clones, about nine tenths of them singletons. The sample comes from a study of technical replicates of blood from several donors. The receptor was isolated from a human donor in good health. Some clones in this sample may be carry-over from other donors' samples. The J gene is TRBJ2-1, the V gene TRBV19; TRBD2 agrees at 12 bases. Sample: PBMCs. The CDR3 region has the DNA TGTGCCAGTAGTACCCGGACTAGCGGGGACCAGTTCTTC. Translating gives CASSTRTSGDQFF.